The 21 T cell receptor beta chains below all came from one sample that was sequenced in a study of metastatic and nonmetastatic thyroid tumors. Through MiXCR, TCRdb re-clonotyped the PCR reads. The sample lists almost 15,000 clones; 25% to 30% were seen once. All patients were untreated before thyroid surgery. The sequencing sample was made of tumor tissue. The receptors come from a male donor with papillary thyroid cancer or a benign thyroid nodule (not recorded which). Some clones in this sample may be carry-over from other donors' samples.

This clone has at least ten counts. This same CDR3 is encoded by further DNA sequences in the sample. V usage is TRBV27 and J usage is TRBJ2-1; perhaps TRBD2 as D (5 bases). The CDR3 totals 14 residues. The ends were cut back, 6 bases at V and 9 bases at J, with 18 bases in the middle. The germline V gene has CDR1 MNHEY and CDR2 SMNVEV (reference sequence). CDR3 sequence reads: CASSAQLVSGEQFF. CDR3 bases: TGTGCCAGCAGCGCACAACTAGTTTCTGGTGAGCAGTTCTTC.

In its sample, this clone was seen many times. The chain carries TRBV3-1 and TRBJ1-4; D might be TRBD1 (6 bases). V was trimmed by 3 bases and J by 8 bases, leaving 13 bases between them. The CDR3 is 14 amino acids. Germline V lookup: CDR1 LGHDT, CDR2 YNNKEL (reference sequence). For the CDR3, the DNA is TGTGCCAGCAGCCATTCGGCAGGGGTCGAAAAACTGTTTTTT. Encoded protein: CASSHSAGVEKLFF.

This clone was picked up a small number of times. The chain employs TRBV20-1 and TRBJ2-7; possibly TRBD1 for D (5 bases). This CDR3 spans 15 amino acids. The germline gives CDR1 DFQATT, CDR2 SNEGSKA (reference sequence). The ends were cut back, 0 bases at V and 2 bases at J, with 14 bases in the middle. CDR3 in amino acids: CSARDRDKGTYEQYF. The CDR3 DNA reads as TGCAGTGCTAGAGATCGAGATAAGGGGACCTACGAGCAGTACTTC.

In this sample, this clone turned up a few times. The chain combines TRBV28 with TRBJ2-7, with 9 bases fitting TRBD1. Germline CDR1 is MDHEN and CDR2 is SYDVKM. This CDR3 comprises 15 residues. Trimming took 3 bases from V and 5 from J; bases not matched to a gene: 8. CDR3 amino acids: CASSFTGQGAHEQYF. The CDR3 DNA follows: TGTGCCAGCAGTTTTACGGGACAGGGCGCCCACGAGCAGTACTTC.

This clone is termed medium-sized (0.01 to 0.1%). The V call is TRBV7-3, the J call TRBJ1-3, with TRBD1 as a possible D gene (5 bases). The CDR3 consists of 14 residues. Germline values: CDR1 SGHTA, CDR2 FQGTGA. Trimming took off 4 bases at V and 8 bases at J, with 15 bases between the two ends. In DNA, the CDR3 is TGTGCCAGCAGCTCCGGCCTTTCGGGGGACACCATATATTTT. It codes for CASSSGLSGDTIYF.

There are many counts of this clone. The V and J genes are TRBV5-6 and TRBJ2-2; a weak D match, TRBD2 (6 bases). Trimming removed 1 base at V and 4 bases at J, with 14 bases between. There are 16 residues in the CDR3. Germline CDR1 is SGHDT and CDR2 is YYEEEE. CDR3 in DNA: TGTGCCAGCAGCTTGAGGTCCGGGACTGCCACCGGGGAGCTGTTTTTT. This codes for CASSLRSGTATGELFF.

This clone was found many times. The chain uses TRBV2 and TRBJ1-1; D unclear. Germline values: CDR1 SNHLY, CDR2 FYNNEI. Trimming took 4 bases from V and 2 from J, leaving 11 bases between them. The CDR3 contains 14 residues. The chain's CDR3 is CASSVSYVNTEAFF. The DNA of the CDR3 is TGTGCCAGCAGTGTGAGTTATGTCAACACTGAAGCTTTCTTT.

The chain couples TRBV6-1 to TRBJ1-1, with D hard to call. Germline CDR1 MNHNS, CDR2 SASEGT. This CDR3 comprises 13 residues. V was shortened by 8 bases and J by 2 bases, with 12 bases between the two germline ends. This chain's CDR3 is CASGRTENTEAFF. In nucleotides, the CDR3 is TGTGCCAGCGGACGAACAGAAAACACTGAAGCTTTCTTT.

This clone was seen once. The chain combines TRBV20-1 with TRBJ2-7, with TRBD2 identical over 7 bases. Germline CDR1 DFQATT, CDR2 SNEGSKA (reference sequence). This CDR3 spans 13 amino acids. V lost 4 bases to trimming and J lost 2 bases; unmatched junction nucleotides: 5. CDR3 sequence (DNA): TGCAGTGCTAAACCTAGCGGAGCCTACGAGCAGTACTTC. Its protein is CSAKPSGAYEQYF.

This clone appeared many times. The chain combines TRBV27 with TRBJ2-1; perhaps TRBD2 as D (6 bases). Germline V gene lookup returns CDR1 MNHEY and CDR2 SMNVEV (reference sequence). With 7 bases removed from V and 7 bases from J, the gap between germline ends came to 14 bases. CDR3 length equals 13 residues. The CDR3 loop is CASTGEGRNEQFF. In DNA, the CDR3 is TGTGCCAGCACGGGGGAAGGAAGGAATGAGCAGTTCTTC.

This clone was seen at least ten times. The CDR3 does not close with the conserved phenylalanine or tryptophan, likely indicating a read error. The V and J genes are TRBV30 and TRBJ1-6; D is possibly TRBD1 (6 bases). Germline-derived CDR1 and CDR2 are GTSNPN and SVGIG (reference sequence). Between the trimmed V and J ends, which lost 7 bases and 9 bases, there was a span of 19 bases. The CDR3 covers 14 residues. DNA for the CDR3: TGTGCCTACGAGACCGGGGGGCGCGGTTCACCCCTCCACCTT. Translating gives CAYETGGRGSPLHL.

By sample fraction, this clone is medium-sized. This chain's CDR3 is CASSLDGPLDEQFF. CDR3 in DNA: TGTGCCAGCAGCTTAGATGGGCCCTTAGATGAGCAGTTCTTC. This rearrangement joins TRBV7-2 to TRBJ2-1, with D hard to call. The germline gives CDR1 SGHTA, CDR2 FQGNSA. The CDR3 runs 14 residues. V was shortened by 1 base and J by 8 bases, with 12 bases between the two germline ends.

V is TRBV24-1 and J is TRBJ2-3; 7 bases match TRBD1. The CDR3 runs 15 residues. The V gene's germline CDR1 is KGHDR and CDR2 SFDVKD. The V and J ends lost 2 bases and 6 bases, in that order; junction bases with no gene match: 7. CDR3 DNA: TGTGCCACCAGTGATTACAGGGGCGAGCCTGATACGCAGTATTTT. Translation gives CATSDYRGEPDTQYF.

The rearrangement joins TRBV7-3 to TRBJ2-3; D might be TRBD2 (6 bases). The CDR3 has 15 residues. The germline CDR1 and CDR2 sequences are SGHTA and FQGTGA. Trimming removed 5 bases from V and 0 bases from J, with 12 bases in between. The CDR3 sequence is CASSRSSGSTDTQYF. The CDR3 nucleotides are TGTGCCAGCAGCCGATCGAGCGGGAGCACAGATACGCAGTATTTT.

The chain combines TRBV20-1 with TRBJ2-3; no clear D gene. Germline V CDR1 and CDR2: DFQATT, SNEGSKA (reference sequence). Trimming stripped 0 bases from V and 2 bases from J, with 27 bases between. The CDR3 has 20 amino acids. The CDR3 DNA reads as TGCAGTGCTAGAGATCTCCAACCCCGCCCCGGTGGGCTATCCACAGATACGCAGTATTTT. Translation gives CSARDLQPRPGGLSTDTQYF.

V is TRBV28 and J is TRBJ1-5; the D is unclear. CDR1 and CDR2 (germline): MDHEN, SYDVKM. Trimming removed 5 bases at V and 3 bases at J, with 14 bases between. The CDR3 consists of 15 residues. The chain's CDR3 is CASSPSREVNQPQHF. CDR3 nucleotide sequence: TGTGCCAGCAGTCCATCCCGGGAAGTCAATCAGCCCCAGCATTTT.

The V call is TRBV11-3, the J call TRBJ2-7, with D possibly matching TRBD2 (7 bases). The length of the CDR3 is 14 residues. The V gene's germline CDR1 is SGHNT and CDR2 YENEEA. V was pared by 3 bases and J by 6 bases, with 15 bases between. The CDR3 sequence: CASSLAAGASEQYF. CDR3 sequence (DNA): TGTGCCAGCAGCTTGGCGGCGGGGGCGAGCGAGCAGTACTTC.

With regard to this clone: A junction boundary mismatches the germline segment, possibly from a read error. Other DNA sequences in the same sample also yield this CDR3. The J gene is TRBJ2-3, the V gene TRBV6-2 or TRBV6-3; 7 bases are a match to TRBD2. This CDR3 is built from 15 residues. In germline, CDR1 is MNHEY, CDR2 SVGEGT. Written as DNA, the CDR3 is TGTGCCAGCAGTTACCAGACTAGCTGGGGGGATACTCAGTATTTC. Its translation is CASSYQTSWGDTQYF.

In regard to this clone: One end of the junction does not line up with germline, which may come from a read error. This chain's CDR3 is CARSPNRGAYGYTF. CDR3 nucleotides: TGTGCCCGCAGCCCGAACAGGGGCGCCTATGGCTACACCTTC. The chain is built from TRBV3-1 and TRBJ1-2, with 7 positions matching TRBD1. Germline CDR1 and CDR2: LGHDT and YNNKEL (reference sequence). The CDR3 sequence is 14 residues long.

There are a few counts of this clone. This chain uses TRBV28 with TRBJ1-6, with 7 bases lining up with TRBD1. CDR1 is MDHEN, CDR2 SYDVKM, per germline. The CDR3 is 16 residues long. V lost 6 bases and J lost 3; bases outside the gene matches: 8. The CDR3 loop is CASRVTGDLYNSPLHF. For the CDR3, the DNA is TGTGCCAGCAGAGTAACAGGGGACCTCTATAATTCACCCCTCCACTTT. Variable domain in full (rest from reference TRBV28 and TRBJ1-6): DVKVTQSSRYLVKRTGEKVFLECVQDMDHENMFWYRQDPGLGLRLIYFSYDVKMKEKGDIPEGYSVSREKKERFSLILESASTNQTSMYLCASRVTGDLYNSPLHFGNGTRLTVT.

The chain joins TRBV5-1 to TRBJ2-3; D ambiguous. CDR3 length: 16 residues. The germline V and J ends were trimmed by 4 bases and 0 bases, with 15 bases remaining between them. Per the germline V gene, CDR1 is SGHRS and CDR2 is YFSETQ. CDR3 sequence: CASSREEFSSTDTQYF. The CDR3 region has the DNA TGCGCCAGCAGCAGGGAAGAGTTTTCTAGCACAGATACGCAGTATTTT.